The clone carrying this T cell receptor (beta chain) was detected a few times. Its specificity is not known. This record belongs to a study of blood T cells in healthy people across ages. Germline lookup yields CDR1 LGHNA and CDR2 YNFKEQ. This CDR3 contains 18 residues. Trimming pared 2 bases from V and 0 bases from J, leaving 17 bases between. Study-wide results and limits: The study lacked donor CMV status, which possibly confounded expanded clonotype changes.

A second PCR of roughly 7 to 11 cycles used a sample-barcoded 5' primer and a J-beta primer mix. One entry per CDR3 protein, called by TCRdb with MiXCR from the 5' RACE reads. The sample has roughly 1,500,000 distinct CDR3 sequences; approximately 32% are singletons. What was sequenced was blood. The genes are TRBV4-2 and TRBJ1-5; a possible D gene is TRBD1 (6 bases). This TCR came from a young woman in good health. The CDR3 loop reads CASSQRQDTPYSNQPQHF. CDR3 DNA sequence: TGTGCCAGCAGCCAACGACAGGACACCCCTTATAGCAATCAGCCCCAGCATTTT.